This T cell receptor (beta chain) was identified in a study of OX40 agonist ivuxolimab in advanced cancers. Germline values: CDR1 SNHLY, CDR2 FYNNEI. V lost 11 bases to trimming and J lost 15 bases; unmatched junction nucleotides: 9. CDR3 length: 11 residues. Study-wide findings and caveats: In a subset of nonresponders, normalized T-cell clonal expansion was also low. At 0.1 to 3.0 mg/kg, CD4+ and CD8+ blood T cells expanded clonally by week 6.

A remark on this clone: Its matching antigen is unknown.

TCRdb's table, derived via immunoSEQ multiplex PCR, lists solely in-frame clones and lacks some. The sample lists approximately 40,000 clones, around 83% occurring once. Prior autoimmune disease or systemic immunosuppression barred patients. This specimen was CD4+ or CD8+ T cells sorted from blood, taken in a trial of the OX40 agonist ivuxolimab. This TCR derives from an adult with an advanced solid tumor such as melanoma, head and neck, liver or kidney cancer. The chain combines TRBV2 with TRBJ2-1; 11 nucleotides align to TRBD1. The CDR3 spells CALRGTGGPFF. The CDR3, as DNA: TGTGCCCTCAGGGGGACAGGGGGACCGTTCTTC. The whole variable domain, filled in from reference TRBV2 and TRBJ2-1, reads EPEVTQTPSHQVTQMGQEVILRCVPISNHLYFYWYRQILGQKVEFLVSFYNNEISEKSEIFDDQFSVERPDGSNFTLKIRSTKLEDSAMYFCALRGTGGPFFGPGTRLTVL.